This record looks at one TCR beta chain sequence and its context. Its cognate antigen is unknown. This record belongs to a study of cytomegalovirus exposure and HLA in healthy donors. Turning to the study itself: Researchers found that about 84% of about 400 genotyped donors fell within the Caucasian-associated ancestry cluster. Regarding the study as a whole: What TCR beta sequences reportedly achieved was accurate prediction of HLA-A and HLA-B alleles in most subjects. Later on, an analysis found that several of the most significant clusters appeared to be linked to common viral pathogens, which included parvovirus B19. Prior analysis indicated that the majority of TCR beta V segments exhibited productivity approximately 90% or approximately 30% of the time.

The V and J ends lost 2 bases and 0 bases respectively, with 18 bases between them. Per germline, CDR1 KGHSH and CDR2 LQKENI. This CDR3 has 18 amino acids. Researchers ran the PCR with 60 Vbeta and 13 Jbeta primers. The assay was immunoSEQ multiplex PCR, and TCRdb's table has in-frame clones only and misses some. The sample carries around 190,000 clones, 75% to 85% recorded once. V gene TRBV18 combines with J gene TRBJ2-3; TRBD1 is a possible D gene (5 bases). Sequencing was carried out using PBMCs. The receptor comes from a woman between 50 and 59 years old in good health and CMV-seronegative. CDR3: CASSPAIGRAVSTDTQYF. Here the CDR3 DNA reads TGTGCCAGCTCACCAGCAATTGGCAGGGCGGTTAGCACAGATACGCAGTATTTT.